The 4 T cell receptor beta chains presented below share a single source sample, sequenced in a study of blood T cell repertoires in COVID-19. TCRdb's table, derived via immunoSEQ multiplex PCR, lists solely in-frame clones and lacks some. In the table there are approximately 56,000 clones, roughly four fifths of which are singletons. Sequencing was carried out using peripheral blood. These receptors all stem from a woman aged 80 or over with COVID-19, enrolled during active disease.

V is TRBV9 and J is TRBJ1-1; D is possibly TRBD1 (5 bases). V gave up 3 bases and J gave up 0 bases, with 9 bases separating them. The CDR3 runs to 14 residues. From germline, CDR1 is SGDLS and CDR2 YYNGEE. Here the CDR3 reads CASSGSGLNTEAFF. In nucleotides, the CDR3 is TGTGCCAGCAGCGGCTCAGGGCTGAACACTGAAGCTTTCTTT.

V and J are TRBV10-3 and TRBJ2-2, with 7 bases that match TRBD2. The CDR3 has 14 residues. Germline V gives CDR1 ENHRY, CDR2 SYGVKD. V lost 10 bases, J lost 2 bases, and 7 bases stayed unmatched. The CDR3 sequence is CATGASGNTGELFF. The CDR3 DNA reads TGTGCCACTGGGGCTAGCGGAAACACCGGGGAGCTGTTTTTT.

The chain employs TRBV2 and TRBJ1-4; TRBD1 might be the D (5 bases). The CDR3 contains 13 residues. The ends were cut back, 8 bases at V and 4 bases at J, with 11 bases in the middle. Germline CDR1 reads SNHLY; CDR2 reads FYNNEI. The CDR3 region is CASGLDSNEKLFF. CDR3 DNA sequence: TGTGCCAGCGGGTTAGACAGTAATGAAAAACTGTTTTTT. The complete variable domain, with remaining parts taken from reference TRBV2 and TRBJ1-4, reads EPEVTQTPSHQVTQMGQEVILRCVPISNHLYFYWYRQILGQKVEFLVSFYNNEISEKSEIFDDQFSVERPDGSNFTLKIRSTKLEDSAMYFCASGLDSNEKLFFGSGTQLSVL.

This chain connects TRBV6-5 to TRBJ2-7; TRBD2 matches at 13 bases. With 5 bases clipped from V and 5 bases from J, the junction kept 6 bases outside the gene matches. Germline values: CDR1 MNHEY, CDR2 SVGAGI. This CDR3 is 15 amino acids long. In DNA form, the CDR3 reads TGTGCCAGCAGTCTAACTAGCGGGAGGGCCGACGAGCAGTACTTC. It codes for CASSLTSGRADEQYF.